One and the same sample provided the 24 T cell receptor beta chains below, sequenced in a study of T cell repertoires and HLA-DP antigens. No antigens are known for them. The method was immunoSEQ multiplex PCR; TCRdb's version includes in-frame clones alone and lacks a portion of them. This repertoire shows around 110,000 clones, almost 95% found once; its top ten account for 0.25% to 0.3%. Specimen: CD4+ T cells from PBMCs. These receptors all come from a young woman in good health and CMV-seronegative.

The rearrangement joins TRBV28 to TRBJ2-3; weak D call: TRBD1 (7 bases). The V and J ends lost 5 bases and 1 base respectively, with 13 bases between them. CDR1 is MDHEN and CDR2 is SYDVKM in the germline V gene. This CDR3 is built from 15 residues. CDR3: CASSTQGTGTDTQYF. As DNA, the CDR3 is TGTGCCAGCAGTACACAGGGGACTGGCACAGATACGCAGTATTTT.

This clone appeared once. This chain connects TRBV2 to TRBJ1-4, with D unclear. Germline CDR1 reads SNHLY; CDR2 reads FYNNEI. The CDR3 is 15 amino acids. The ends were cut back, 3 bases at V and 3 bases at J, with 11 bases in the middle. The CDR3 is CASSDRGLANEKLFF. The CDR3 nucleotides read TGTGCCAGCAGTGATAGAGGGCTGGCTAATGAAAAACTGTTTTTT.

The genes are TRBV4-1 and TRBJ1-5; D remains ambiguous. Germline V gene lookup returns CDR1 MGHRA and CDR2 YSYEKL. With 0 bases removed from V and 0 bases from J, the gap between germline ends came to 12 bases. The CDR3 has 17 amino acids. CDR3 sequence (DNA): TGCGCCAGCAGCCAAGATTGGGCAGCTTATAGCAATCAGCCCCAGCATTTT. This encodes CASSQDWAAYSNQPQHF.

This clone was picked up one time. The chain uses TRBV28 and TRBJ2-1, with D maybe TRBD2 (6 bases). Trimming took 2 bases from V and 3 from J, leaving 8 bases between them. Germline CDR1 reads MDHEN; CDR2 reads SYDVKM. The CDR3 contains 14 residues. CDR3 residues: CASSLGGDYNEQFF. DNA for the CDR3: TGTGCCAGCAGTTTAGGCGGGGACTACAATGAGCAGTTCTTC.

The chain links TRBV7-9 to TRBJ2-3; D remains unclear. There are 14 residues in the CDR3. V was shortened by 5 bases and J by 6 bases, with 15 bases between the two germline ends. Per the germline V gene, CDR1 is SEHNR and CDR2 is FQNEAQ (reference sequence). DNA for the CDR3: TGTGCCAGCAGCCGCGTACCCCCATACGATACGCAGTATTTT. It is translated as CASSRVPPYDTQYF.

The chain combines TRBV15 with TRBJ2-5; 7 positions match TRBD2. V shed 4 bases, J shed 4 bases, and the junction held 9 bases outside the gene matches. Germline V gives CDR1 LNHNV, CDR2 YYDKDF (reference sequence). The CDR3 runs to 15 residues. In DNA, the CDR3 is TGTGCCACCAGCACCATGAGGGGAGGGGTAGAGACCCAGTACTTC. Its protein product is CATSTMRGGVETQYF.

The chain has TRBV2 and TRBJ2-4; D ambiguous. From germline, CDR1 is SNHLY and CDR2 FYNNEI. Trimming took off 1 base at V and 12 bases at J, with 10 bases between the two ends. The CDR3 is made up of 12 amino acids. This CDR3 reads CASSEGLRAQYF. CDR3 DNA: TGTGCCAGCAGTGAAGGACTTAGGGCTCAGTACTTC.

The chain recombines TRBV6-1 with TRBJ1-6; D unresolved. CDR1 and CDR2 (germline): MNHNS, SASEGT. Trimming left V 2 bases short and J 10 bases short, with 21 bases between. The CDR3 has 17 residues. The chain's CDR3 is CASSEIGRLYVPSPLHF. The CDR3, as DNA: TGTGCCAGCAGTGAAATAGGAAGGCTCTATGTGCCCTCACCCCTCCACTTT.

J is TRBJ2-7 and V is TRBV6-1, with 8 positions matching TRBD1. V was clipped by 6 bases and J by 2 bases; unmatched bases: 9. CDR3 size: 15 residues. The germline gives CDR1 MNHNS, CDR2 SASEGT. In DNA, the CDR3 is TGTGCCAGCAGGGGTGGGCAGGGGGCAACCTACGAGCAGTACTTC. Its translation is CASRGGQGATYEQYF.

The rearrangement links TRBV18 to TRBJ2-3; 7 nucleotides match TRBD2. The CDR3 length is 16 residues. V shed 3 bases and J 2 bases; nucleotides not matched to a gene: 8. Germline V CDR1 and CDR2: KGHSH, LQKENI. The CDR3 bases are TGTGCCAGCTCACCCCCCCCTAGCGGACCCACAGATACGCAGTATTTT. Translation gives CASSPPPSGPTDTQYF.

CDR3 amino acids: CASSLIRMNTEAFF. CDR3 bases: TGTGCCAGCAGCTTAATTAGGATGAACACTGAAGCTTTCTTT. This chain connects TRBV11-2 to TRBJ1-1, with D unclear. The germline gives CDR1 SGHAT, CDR2 FQNNGV. V was clipped by 2 bases and J by 0 bases, with 7 bases between them. The CDR3 totals 14 residues. The variable domain in full, with the rest retrieved from reference TRBV11-2 and TRBJ1-1, is EAGVAQSPRYKIIEKRQSVAFWCNPISGHATLYWYQQILGQGPKLLIQFQNNGVVDDSQLPKDRFSAERLKGVDSTLKIQPAKLEDSAVYLCASSLIRMNTEAFFGQGTRLTVV.

The V and J genes are TRBV6-5 and TRBJ2-1; 7 nucleotides agree with TRBD2. Germline-derived CDR1 and CDR2 are MNHEY and SVGAGI. J lost 15 bases, V lost 0 bases, and 11 bases had no gene match. The CDR3 is 14 amino acids. CDR3 amino acids: CASSYSRGSPRGFF. CDR3 bases: TGTGCCAGCAGTTACTCGCGGGGGAGCCCCCGCGGGTTCTTC.

The V gene is TRBV7-9, the J gene TRBJ2-7, with 9 bases matching TRBD1. V was pared by 1 base and J by 4 bases, with 2 bases of the junction left unmatched. Germline-derived CDR1 and CDR2 are SEHNR and FQNEAQ (reference sequence). CDR3 length: 14 residues. CDR3 DNA sequence: TGTGCCAGCAGCTTAGGGGGGACAGGGTACGAGCAGTACTTC. It yields the protein CASSLGGTGYEQYF.

The chain has TRBV27 and TRBJ2-7; TRBD2 aligns across 10 bases. Trimming took 10 bases from V and 2 from J; bases not matched to a gene: 11. This CDR3 spans 15 amino acids. Germline V CDR1 and CDR2: MNHEY, SMNVEV (reference sequence). The CDR3 nucleotides read TGTGCCACCAGGGGCGTGGGACTAGCGACCTACGAGCAGTACTTC. Protein sequence: CATRGVGLATYEQYF.

This clone was counted a few times. V and J are TRBV14 and TRBJ1-1; no clear D. Germline assignment: CDR1 SGHDN and CDR2 FVKESK. Trimming cost V 1 base and J 4 bases, with 13 bases left between them. There are 15 residues in the CDR3. Here the CDR3 reads CASSQASGPSTEAFF. In DNA form, the CDR3 reads TGTGCCAGCAGCCAAGCATCCGGGCCTAGCACTGAAGCTTTCTTT.

The chain has TRBV5-1 and TRBJ2-6; D remains unclear. Germline lookup yields CDR1 SGHRS and CDR2 YFSETQ. The CDR3 is 15 residues long. Trimming shortened V by 2 bases and J by 1 base, and 7 bases separated the two germline ends. The CDR3: CASSLIGSGANVLTF. The DNA for the CDR3 is TGCGCCAGCAGCTTAATTGGTTCTGGGGCCAACGTCCTGACTTTC.

V and J are TRBV10-2 and TRBJ2-5; D unresolved. The germline CDR1 and CDR2 sequences are WSHSY and SAAADI. V was cut by 2 bases and J by 7 bases, with 11 bases left in between. The CDR3 is 13 residues long. The DNA of the CDR3 is TGCGCCAGCAGTGAGCAGTCGAGAGGGACCCAGTACTTC. It encodes CASSEQSRGTQYF.

This clone has a handful of counts. The rearrangement joins TRBV5-4 to TRBJ2-2; 8 bases match TRBD2. Germline CDR1 is SGHNT and CDR2 is YYREEE (reference sequence). V shed 4 bases and J 3 bases; nucleotides not matched to a gene: 8. The CDR3 has 16 amino acids. The CDR3 region is CASSEAAGADTGELFF. CDR3 bases: TGTGCCAGCAGCGAAGCAGCGGGGGCCGACACCGGGGAGCTGTTTTTT. The variable domain in full, completed from reference TRBV5-4 and TRBJ2-2, reads ETGVTQSPTHLIKTRGQQVTLRCSSQSGHNTVSWYQQALGQGPQFIFQYYREEENGRGNFPPRFSGLQFPNYSSELNVNALELDDSALYLCASSEAAGADTGELFFGEGSRLTVL.

V and J are TRBV5-4 and TRBJ2-6; no firm D call. CDR3 length equals 15 residues. CDR1 and CDR2 (germline): SGHNT, YYREEE (reference sequence). Trimming cost V 0 bases and J 3 bases, with 7 bases left between them. CDR3 nucleotides: TGTGCCAGCAGCTTGGAGGGCTATGGGGCCAACGTCCTGACTTTC. Its translation: CASSLEGYGANVLTF.

J is TRBJ1-5 and V is TRBV28; D is perhaps TRBD1 (6 bases). Trimming removed 5 bases at V and 4 bases at J, with 21 bases between. The CDR3 is made up of 17 amino acids. CDR1 MDHEN and CDR2 SYDVKM come from the germline V gene. CDR3 amino acids: CASSNRGPGARNQPQHF. The CDR3 nucleotides are TGTGCCAGCAGTAATCGAGGTCCAGGGGCGAGAAATCAGCCCCAGCATTTT.

The V gene is TRBV11-2, the J gene TRBJ1-5, with 7 bases matching TRBD1. The junction had 21 bases not matched to a gene; V was cut back by 0 bases and J by 7 bases. The CDR3 is 20 residues long. The germline V gene has CDR1 SGHAT and CDR2 FQNNGV. The CDR3 DNA reads TGTGCCAGCAGCTTAGAGGGCACCGGGACAGCGAACCGAAGGGCCCAGCCCCAGCATTTT. Amino acid sequence: CASSLEGTGTANRRAQPQHF.

The chain recombines TRBV29-1 with TRBJ1-1, with 8 bases aligning to TRBD1. Per the germline V gene, CDR1 is SQVTM and CDR2 is ANQGSEA. This CDR3 has 12 residues. The trim removed 6 bases at V and 3 bases at J, leaving 3 bases unmatched. As DNA, the CDR3 is TGCAGCGTCAGGGGGCTATACACTGAAGCTTTCTTT. Its translation is CSVRGLYTEAFF.

The V call is TRBV7-8, the J call TRBJ1-2, with 12 bases that match TRBD1. The CDR3 is 15 residues long. V lost 2 bases, J lost 7 bases, and 5 bases stayed unmatched. The germline V gene encodes CDR1 SGHVS and CDR2 FQNEAQ. The CDR3 sequence: CASSLMGQGAGGYTF. The DNA for the CDR3 is TGTGCCAGCAGCTTAATGGGACAGGGGGCTGGTGGCTACACCTTC.

J is TRBJ2-5 and V is TRBV15; D is ambiguous. The CDR3 sequence is 13 residues long. Trimming cost V 4 bases and J 5 bases, with 11 bases left between them. CDR1 LNHNV and CDR2 YYDKDF come from the germline V gene (reference sequence). CDR3 residues: CATSTRAVETQYF. The DNA for the CDR3 is TGTGCCACCAGCACTAGGGCGGTGGAGACCCAGTACTTC.